The 13 T cell receptor beta chains listed next were all sequenced from one sample in a study of blood T cells in healthy people across ages. Primers used in a second PCR of about 7 to 11 cycles were a sample-barcoded 5' primer and a J-beta primer mix. Each CDR3 protein gets one entry after TCRdb re-called the 5' RACE reads with MiXCR. Of some 1.4 million distinct CDR3 sequences in the sample, roughly 45% were seen once. The sequencing sample was made of blood. The receptors derive from a woman between 18 and 29 years old in good health.

In the case of this clonotype: A read error may account for a junction end that differs from germline. The V call is TRBV2, the J call TRBJ2-2; D is unclear. Germline-derived CDR1 and CDR2 are SNHLY and FYNNEI. This CDR3 contains 13 residues. CDR3 protein: CACSGVGTGELFF. As DNA, the CDR3 is TGTGCCTGCAGTGGGGTGGGCACCGGGGAGCTGTTTTTT.

The chain has TRBV20-1 and TRBJ1-4, with D uncertain. The germline V and J ends were trimmed by 3 bases and 3 bases, with 8 bases remaining between them. The CDR3 runs 13 residues. The germline V gene encodes CDR1 DFQATT and CDR2 SNEGSKA (reference sequence). The CDR3: CSAREGANEKLFF. CDR3 nucleotides: TGCAGTGCTAGGGAGGGTGCTAATGAAAAACTGTTTTTT.

This chain links TRBV10-2 with TRBJ1-2; D call uncertain. Germline V gene sequence: CDR1 WSHSY, CDR2 SAAADI. The CDR3 runs to 15 residues. Trimming removed 2 bases from V and 4 bases from J, with 14 bases in between. In DNA form, the CDR3 reads TGCGCCAGCAGTGAGGGGGATAACCACCCCTATGGCTACACCTTC. Its protein is CASSEGDNHPYGYTF.

A single count supports this clonotype. The chain couples TRBV20-1 to TRBJ2-4; 10 nucleotides line up with TRBD2. This CDR3 spans 14 amino acids. The V and J ends lost 5 bases and 8 bases, in that order; junction bases with no gene match: 9. Germline V gives CDR1 DFQATT, CDR2 SNEGSKA (reference sequence). CDR3 amino acids: CSAYPSGRGDIQYF. DNA for the CDR3: TGCAGTGCTTACCCTAGCGGGAGAGGCGACATTCAGTACTTC.

CDR3 sequence reads: CSSRSNYGYTF. CDR3 sequence (DNA): TGCAGCTCCCGAAGCAACTATGGCTACACCTTC. This chain joins TRBV29-1 and TRBJ1-2; D gene ambiguous. Trimming left V 8 bases short and J 2 bases short, with 9 bases between. This CDR3 is built from 11 residues. CDR1 SQVTM and CDR2 ANQGSEA come from the germline V gene.

CDR3 DNA: TGTGCCAGCAGCTTGGAACCGCAAGAGACCCAGTACTTC. Amino acid sequence: CASSLEPQETQYF. The rearrangement uses TRBV5-5 and TRBJ2-5; no reliable D call. Per germline, CDR1 SGHKS and CDR2 YYEKEE (reference sequence). This CDR3 contains 13 residues. V was clipped by 0 bases and J by 2 bases, with 5 bases between them.

This chain connects TRBV7-6 to TRBJ1-1, with 7 positions matching TRBD1. The CDR3 is 14 residues long. V was pared by 1 base and J by 4 bases, with 3 bases of the junction left unmatched. In germline, CDR1 is SGHVS, CDR2 FNYEAQ. CDR3 region: CASSLEQGSTEAFF. CDR3 DNA: TGTGCCAGCAGCTTAGAACAGGGGAGCACTGAAGCTTTCTTT.

The chain has TRBV9 and TRBJ2-5; D is unresolved. Trimming left V 3 bases short and J 3 bases short, with 9 bases between. The CDR3 runs 13 residues. Germline CDR1 and CDR2: SGDLS and YYNGEE. The CDR3: CASSAGREETQYF. In DNA, the CDR3 is TGTGCCAGCAGCGCGGGCCGAGAAGAGACCCAGTACTTC.

This clonotype was seen a handful of times. V and J are TRBV4-1 and TRBJ2-3; D is possibly TRBD1 (6 bases). The V gene's germline CDR1 is MGHRA and CDR2 YSYEKL. V was pared by 1 base and J by 2 bases, with 16 bases between. CDR3 length: 17 residues. The CDR3 DNA reads as TGCGCCAGCAGCCAAGTCACTTGGGGGCCTCTCACAGATACGCAGTATTTT. Protein: CASSQVTWGPLTDTQYF.

This clonotype was picked up many times. The CDR3 spells CASSTAGTANTEAFF. DNA of the CDR3: TGCGCCAGCAGCACAGCCGGGACAGCGAACACTGAAGCTTTCTTT. This chain connects TRBV5-1 to TRBJ1-1; 7 nucleotides line up with TRBD1. The V gene end was trimmed by 4 bases and the J gene end by 1 base; junction bases not matched to a gene: 7. CDR3 length: 15 amino acids. Germline V gene sequence: CDR1 SGHRS, CDR2 YFSETQ.

V usage is TRBV4-2 and J usage is TRBJ1-2; D is unclear. Per the germline V gene, CDR1 is LGHNA and CDR2 is YNFKEQ. The CDR3 sequence is 15 residues long. Trimming shortened V by 3 bases and J by 1 base, and 12 bases separated the two germline ends. The CDR3 nucleotides read TGTGCCAGCAGCCAGACTCAGGCTGGTAACTATGGCTACACCTTC. Translation: CASSQTQAGNYGYTF.

The CDR3 nucleotides are TGCGCCAGCAGCTTGGTCGGGTCCCTTTCCTACGAGCAGTACTTC. Its protein is CASSLVGSLSYEQYF. The J gene is TRBJ2-7, the V gene TRBV5-1; D remains unclear. The CDR3 extends over 15 amino acids. The V and J ends lost 0 bases and 1 base respectively, with 11 bases between them. CDR1 and CDR2 from the germline V gene are SGHRS and YFSETQ.

J is TRBJ2-5 and V is TRBV20-1; D call uncertain. Per germline, CDR1 DFQATT and CDR2 SNEGSKA (reference sequence). The CDR3 consists of 18 residues. Trimming pared 1 base from V and 0 bases from J, leaving 21 bases between. CDR3 sequence reads: CSARGYPLEMTYQETQYF. In DNA form, the CDR3 reads TGCAGTGCTAGAGGATACCCCCTAGAAATGACATACCAAGAGACCCAGTACTTC.